Described below is a single T cell receptor beta chain sequence and its context. V dropped 2 bases and J dropped 4 bases, with 8 bases sitting between them. Germline V gene sequence: CDR1 SNHLY, CDR2 FYNNEI. The CDR3 totals 13 residues. This sample is drawn from a study of blood T cell repertoires in COVID-19. Study summary: Researchers got acute and convalescent COVID-19 samples from the United States, Italy and Spain.

Per the study methods: Cell counts per sample came from amplifying reference gene primers. Some clones are missing from TCRdb's copy, which holds only in-frame ones; the method was immunoSEQ multiplex PCR. The V and J calls and clone size come from that table; D and trimming were worked out from the DNA. The sample gives around 400,000 clones, around 90% of which show up once; 0.95% to 1.5% is in the top ten. What was sequenced was peripheral blood. The rearrangement uses TRBV2 and TRBJ1-1, with D perhaps TRBD1 (6 bases). The source of this sequence is a man aged 35 to 55 with acute or convalescent COVID-19. CDR3 DNA sequence: TGTGCCAGCAGTGAACAGGGGCCCACTGAAGCTTTCTTT. This encodes CASSEQGPTEAFF.